This T cell receptor beta chain was profiled in a study of human T cells and chemical hapten exposure. Many counts were recorded for this clonotype. Time point in this sample: patch test 2, 6 weeks after DPC sensitization. Indicated treatment: therapeutic diphenylcyclopropenone sensitization with weekly scalp DPC. TCRdb redid the calling of the RACE reads with MiXCR, one entry per CDR3 protein. The sample comprises a few hundred thousand distinct CDR3 sequences, over 6% of which are singletons, and more than 5.5% rests with the top ten. This sequence was found in a woman aged 18-29 years with alopecia areata. Some clones in this sample may be carry-over from other donors' samples. The specimen comprised whole blood, sampled in connection with sensitization to the hapten diphenylcyclopropenone (DPC).

The CDR3 is CSPPVRSGNTIYF. The CDR3, as DNA: TGCAGCCCCCCGGTACGCTCTGGAAACACCATATATTTT. The rearrangement joins TRBV29-1 to TRBJ1-3; D not resolved. V dropped 8 bases and J dropped 0 bases, with 11 bases sitting between them. CDR3 size: 13 residues. CDR1 is SQVTM, CDR2 ANQGSEA, per germline. Filled out from reference TRBV29-1 and TRBJ1-3, the complete variable domain reads SAVISQKPSRDICQRGTSLTIQCQVDSQVTMMFWYRQQPGQSLTLIATANQGSEATYESGFVIDKFPISRPNLTFSTLTVSNMSPEDSSIYLCSPPVRSGNTIYFGEGSWLTVV.